This T cell receptor (beta chain) was recorded in a study of cytomegalovirus exposure and HLA in healthy donors. Broader study findings: Across donors, most TCRs were seen rarely, yet some public ones were widespread. Cytomegalovirus-associated TCR beta chains were listed, numbering 150 to 200.

Turning to this clone: Antigen unknown.

13 Jbeta primers and 60 Vbeta primers were used for the PCR. TCRdb's copy holds only in-frame clones and misses some; the assay was immunoSEQ multiplex PCR. The sample consists of roughly 80,000 clones, around two thirds of them appearing once. The germline V gene encodes CDR1 GTSNPN and CDR2 SVGIG (reference sequence). This CDR3 comprises 13 residues. Trimming removed 6 bases from V and 3 bases from J; junction bases left unmatched: 6. This chain connects TRBV30 to TRBJ2-3, with 7 bases identical to TRBD1. The source is a woman aged 45 to 65 in good health and CMV-seropositive. The specimen was PBMCs. CDR3 nucleotides: TGTGCCTGCAGGGGGTTGAGGACAGATACGCAGTATTTT. This sequence encodes CACRGLRTDTQYF. Combining the CDR3 with reference TRBV30 and TRBJ2-3 gives the whole variable domain SQTIHQWPATLVQPVGSPLSLECTVEGTSNPNLYWYRQAAGRGLQLLFYSVGIGQISSEVPQNLSASRPQDRQFILSSKKLLLSDSGFYLCACRGLRTDTQYFGPGTRLTVL.